This T cell receptor (beta chain) was captured in a study of CXCR3-negative and CXCR3-positive naive CD8 T cells. TRB cDNA libraries were made by UMI-labeled 5' RACE. TCRdb re-called the 5' RACE reads; one entry per CDR3 protein, DNA not given. The table lists nearly 90,000 distinct CDR3 sequences. With respect to this clonotype: Its antigen is not known.

This CDR3 is 14 amino acids long. From germline, CDR1 is SEHNR and CDR2 FQNEAQ (reference sequence). Regarding the study as a whole: Naive cells positive for CXCR3 carried more hydrophobic TRB CDR3s than CXCR3-negative ones. Researchers report CXCR3 expression partially decreased after cryopreservation, with fresh PBMCs used in most assays.

The V and J genes are TRBV7-9 and TRBJ2-3; TCRdb selects TRBD2, and the lack of DNA leaves this call unchecked. The sequence was obtained from a human donor in good health. Some clones in this sample may be carry-over from other donors' samples. Source material: naive CXCR3+ CD8+ T cells from blood. Subset defined: CD45RO-CCR7+CD27+CD95- naive CD8+ T cells expressing CXCR3 (TNR3+). The CDR3 protein is CASSPAGETDTQYF.